Listed below are T cell receptor beta chains from one sample, sequenced in a study of blood T cells in healthy people across ages. Using its own MiXCR run on the 5' RACE reads, TCRdb lists one record per CDR3 protein. The sample has around 990,000 distinct CDR3 sequences, less than 45% seen once. The sample was blood. These receptors all come from a man aged 18 to 29 in good health. Both conserved end residues are part of each CDR3. Fields, in order: D gene, J gene, clone size, V gene, CDR3 DNA, CDR3 protein. The D gene is left open where the match is weak. Some rows have no size entry. The others give once, few or many, or a class for an expanded clone.

d_gene: TRBD2
j_gene: TRBJ2-5
abundance: -
v_gene: TRBV5-1
CDR3nt: TGCGCCAGCAGCTTGTTACTAGCGGGGGATGAGCAGTACTTC
CDR3aa: CASSLLLAGDEQYF

d_gene: -
j_gene: TRBJ1-2
abundance: -
v_gene: TRBV7-9
CDR3nt: TGTGCCAGCAGCTCACGACAGGCCCTGACAAAGATTAACTATGGCTACACCTTC
CDR3aa: CASSSRQALTKINYGYTF

d_gene: TRBD1
j_gene: TRBJ1-5
abundance: few
v_gene: TRBV7-3
CDR3nt: TGTGCCAGCAGCTTAAGCGGACAGGGAATCAATCAGCCCCAGCATTTT
CDR3aa: CASSLSGQGINQPQHF

d_gene: TRBD1
j_gene: TRBJ2-7
abundance: -
v_gene: TRBV7-2
CDR3nt: TGTGCCAGCAGCCCTTTAAAGGGGACAGGGACCTACGAGCAGTACTTC
CDR3aa: CASSPLKGTGTYEQYF

d_gene: TRBD1
j_gene: TRBJ1-1
abundance: few
v_gene: TRBV7-2
CDR3nt: TGTGCCAGCAGCTTTTACCGGGACAGGGGAAACACTGAAGCTTTCTTT
CDR3aa: CASSFYRDRGNTEAFF

d_gene: TRBD1
j_gene: TRBJ2-4
abundance: once
v_gene: TRBV14
CDR3nt: TGTGCCAGCAGTCTCCGGGACAGGGGGTTGAGAAACATTCAGTACTTC
CDR3aa: CASSLRDRGLRNIQYF

d_gene: -
j_gene: TRBJ2-1
abundance: few
v_gene: TRBV7-9
CDR3nt: TGTGCCAGCAGCTTTAGAGGTGCGAGTTCCTACAATGAGCAGTTCTTC
CDR3aa: CASSFRGASSYNEQFF

d_gene: -
j_gene: TRBJ2-3
abundance: -
v_gene: TRBV5-1
CDR3nt: TGCGCCAGCAGCCGATCCCAGGCAGATACGCAGTATTTT
CDR3aa: CASSRSQADTQYF

d_gene: -
j_gene: TRBJ1-2
abundance: -
v_gene: TRBV6-2/TRBV6-3
CDR3nt: TGTGCCAGCAGTCATCGGGAACAGCCCTATGGCTACACCTTC
CDR3aa: CASSHREQPYGYTF

d_gene: TRBD1
j_gene: TRBJ1-2
abundance: few
v_gene: TRBV13
CDR3nt: TGTGCCAGCAGCGACTGGGACAGCCCTAACTATGGCTACACCTTC
CDR3aa: CASSDWDSPNYGYTF

d_gene: -
j_gene: TRBJ1-5
abundance: -
v_gene: TRBV2
CDR3nt: TGTGCCAGCAAACGCCGGGGGGACAGCAATCAGCCCCAGCATTTT
CDR3aa: CASKRRGDSNQPQHF

d_gene: -
j_gene: TRBJ1-5
abundance: -
v_gene: TRBV20-1
CDR3nt: TGCAGTGCCCTCACAGGATACAATCAGCCCCAGCATTTT
CDR3aa: CSALTGYNQPQHF

d_gene: -
j_gene: TRBJ1-2
abundance: few
v_gene: TRBV12-3/TRBV12-4
CDR3nt: TGTGCCAGCAGCTCAAACAGAGACCCCAACTATGGCTACACCTTC
CDR3aa: CASSSNRDPNYGYTF

d_gene: -
j_gene: TRBJ1-1
abundance: few
v_gene: TRBV10-3
CDR3nt: TGTGCCATCTCTGGGACGGAGAACACTGAAGCTTTCTTT
CDR3aa: CAISGTENTEAFF

d_gene: TRBD2
j_gene: TRBJ2-3
abundance: -
v_gene: TRBV7-3
CDR3nt: TGTGCCAGCAGCTTAAGCCCTAGCGGAAGCACAGATACGCAGTATTTT
CDR3aa: CASSLSPSGSTDTQYF

d_gene: TRBD1
j_gene: TRBJ2-1
abundance: few
v_gene: TRBV27
CDR3nt: TGTGCCAGCAGTTTAGCGGCAGGGGGTGAGCAGTTCTTC
CDR3aa: CASSLAAGGEQFF

d_gene: -
j_gene: TRBJ2-3
abundance: -
v_gene: TRBV7-2
CDR3nt: TGTGCCAGCAGCTTAAGCCCCGGGACTTTAACAGATACGCAGTATTTT
CDR3aa: CASSLSPGTLTDTQYF

d_gene: -
j_gene: TRBJ2-2
abundance: -
v_gene: TRBV29-1
CDR3nt: TGCAGCGTTGAGAATGTCCGGGCCGGGGAGCTGTTTTTT
CDR3aa: CSVENVRAGELFF

d_gene: -
j_gene: TRBJ1-1
abundance: -
v_gene: TRBV14
CDR3nt: TGTGCCAGCAGCCAAGATCCGGCAGGGACCACTGAAGCTTTCTTT
CDR3aa: CASSQDPAGTTEAFF